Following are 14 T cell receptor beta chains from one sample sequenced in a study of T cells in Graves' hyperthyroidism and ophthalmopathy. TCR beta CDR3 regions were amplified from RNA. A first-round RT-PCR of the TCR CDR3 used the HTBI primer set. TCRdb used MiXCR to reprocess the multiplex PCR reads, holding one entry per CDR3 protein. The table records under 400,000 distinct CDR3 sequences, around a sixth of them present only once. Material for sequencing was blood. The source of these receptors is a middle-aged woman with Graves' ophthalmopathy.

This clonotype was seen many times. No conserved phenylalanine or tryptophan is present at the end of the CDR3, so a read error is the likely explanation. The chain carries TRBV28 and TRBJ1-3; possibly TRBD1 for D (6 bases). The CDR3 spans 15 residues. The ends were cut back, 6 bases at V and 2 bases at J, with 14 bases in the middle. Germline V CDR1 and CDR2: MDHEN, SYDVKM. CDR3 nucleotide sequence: TGTGCCAGCAGCCCACCCGACAGGACTGGAAACACCATATATCTT. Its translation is CASSPPDRTGNTIYL.

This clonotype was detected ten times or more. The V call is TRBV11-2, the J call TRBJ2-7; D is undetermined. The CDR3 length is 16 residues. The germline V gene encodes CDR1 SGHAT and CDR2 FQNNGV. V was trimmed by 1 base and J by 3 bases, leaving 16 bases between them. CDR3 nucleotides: TGTGCCAGCAGCTTAGGACAAACCCGTGAACTCTACGAGCAGTACTTC. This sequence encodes CASSLGQTRELYEQYF.

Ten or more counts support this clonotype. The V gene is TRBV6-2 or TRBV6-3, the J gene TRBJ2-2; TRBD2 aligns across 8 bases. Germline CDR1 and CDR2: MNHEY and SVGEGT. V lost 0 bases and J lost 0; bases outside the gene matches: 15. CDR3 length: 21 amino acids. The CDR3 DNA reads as TGTGCCAGCAGTTACTCGCCCCTACTCGCGGGAGGATACTCGAACACCGGGGAGCTGTTTTTT. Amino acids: CASSYSPLLAGGYSNTGELFF.

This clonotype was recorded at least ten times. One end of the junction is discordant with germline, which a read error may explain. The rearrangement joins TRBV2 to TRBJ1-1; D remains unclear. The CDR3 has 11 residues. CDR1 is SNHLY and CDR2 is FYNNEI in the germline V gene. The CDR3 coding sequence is TGTGCCAGCAGCGTCCCGGAACGAAACGCGTTT. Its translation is CASSVPERNAF.

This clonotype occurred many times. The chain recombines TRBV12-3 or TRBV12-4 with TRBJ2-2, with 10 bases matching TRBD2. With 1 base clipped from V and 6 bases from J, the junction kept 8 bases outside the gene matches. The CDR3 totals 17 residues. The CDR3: CASSLGLAGAPPGELFF. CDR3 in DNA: TGTGCCAGCAGTTTAGGTCTAGCGGGAGCTCCTCCCGGGGAGCTGTTTTTT.

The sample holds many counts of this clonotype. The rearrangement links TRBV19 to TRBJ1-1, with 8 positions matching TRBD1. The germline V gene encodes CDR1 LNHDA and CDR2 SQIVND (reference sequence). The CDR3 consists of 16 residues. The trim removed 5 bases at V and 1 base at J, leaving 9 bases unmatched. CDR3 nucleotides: TGTGCCAGTAGTTCGATTCCCAGGGGGCGGAACACTGAAGCTTTCTTT. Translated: CASSSIPRGRNTEAFF.

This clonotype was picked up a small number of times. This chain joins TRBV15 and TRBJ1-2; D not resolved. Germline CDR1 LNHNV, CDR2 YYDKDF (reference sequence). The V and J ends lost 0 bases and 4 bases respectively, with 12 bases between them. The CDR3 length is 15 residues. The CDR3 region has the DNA TGTGCCACCAGCAGAGATTCTTATCAGGCCTATGGCTACACCTTC. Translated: CATSRDSYQAYGYTF.

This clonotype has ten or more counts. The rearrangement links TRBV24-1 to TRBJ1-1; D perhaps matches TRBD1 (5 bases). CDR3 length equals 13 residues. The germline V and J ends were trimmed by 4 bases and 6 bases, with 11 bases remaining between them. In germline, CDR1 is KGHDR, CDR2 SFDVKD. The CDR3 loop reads CATSDGGQAEAFF. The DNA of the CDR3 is TGTGCCACCAGTGACGGTGGACAAGCTGAAGCTTTCTTT.

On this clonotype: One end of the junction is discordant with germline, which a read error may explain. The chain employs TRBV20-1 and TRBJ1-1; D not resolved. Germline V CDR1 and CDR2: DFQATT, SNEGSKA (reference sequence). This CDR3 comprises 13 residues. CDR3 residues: CSAASQMNTEAFF. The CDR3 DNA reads TGCAGTGCTGCGTCACAGATGAACACTGAAGCTTTCTTC.

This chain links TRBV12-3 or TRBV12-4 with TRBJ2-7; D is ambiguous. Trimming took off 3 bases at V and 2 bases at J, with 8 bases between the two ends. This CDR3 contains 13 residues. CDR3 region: CASSLSLAYEQYF. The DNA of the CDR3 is TGTGCCAGCAGTTTGTCCCTTGCCTACGAGCAGTACTTC.

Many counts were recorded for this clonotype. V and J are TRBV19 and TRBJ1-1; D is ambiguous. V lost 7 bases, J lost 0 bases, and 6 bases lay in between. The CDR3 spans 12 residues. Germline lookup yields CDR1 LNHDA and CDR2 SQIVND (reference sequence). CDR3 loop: CASTYMNTEAFF. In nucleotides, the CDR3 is TGTGCCAGTACCTACATGAACACTGAAGCTTTCTTT.

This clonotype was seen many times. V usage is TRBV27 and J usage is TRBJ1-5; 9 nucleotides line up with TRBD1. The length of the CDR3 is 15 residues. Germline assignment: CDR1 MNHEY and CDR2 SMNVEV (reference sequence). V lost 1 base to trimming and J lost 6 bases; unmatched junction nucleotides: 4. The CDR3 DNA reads TGTGCCAGCAGTTTATATGGGACAGGGACTCAGCCCCAGCATTTT. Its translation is CASSLYGTGTQPQHF.

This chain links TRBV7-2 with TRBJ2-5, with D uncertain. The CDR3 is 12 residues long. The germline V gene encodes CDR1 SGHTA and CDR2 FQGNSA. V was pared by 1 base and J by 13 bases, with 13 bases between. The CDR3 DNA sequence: TGTGCCAGCAGCTTAGAGCCCCCGGCCCGGTACTTC. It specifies CASSLEPPARYF.

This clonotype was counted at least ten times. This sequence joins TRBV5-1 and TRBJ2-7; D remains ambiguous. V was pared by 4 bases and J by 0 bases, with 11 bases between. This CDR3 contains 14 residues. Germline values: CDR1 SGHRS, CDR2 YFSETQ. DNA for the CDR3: TGCGCCAGCAGCATGGACGGACGCTCCTACGAGCAGTACTTC. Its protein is CASSMDGRSYEQYF.